The entry that follows covers one T cell receptor beta chain sequence. Its antigen is undetermined. V lost 2 bases and J lost 5, with 12 bases in between. This CDR3 is built from 15 residues. The data are from a study of post-analysis software for immune sequencing data. Study summary: Relapsing-remitting, secondary progressive and progressive-relapsing forms made up the multiple sclerosis disease courses.

Overall study results and limits: Among multiple sclerosis patients, normalized Chao1 diversity was significantly below that of controls. Five or six TRBV segments, TRBV5-6, TRBV5-1 and TRBV20-1 among them, were found more frequent in patients than controls. Pronounced co-clustering by F measure was evident among identically batched samples.

cDNA libraries of TCR beta carried unique molecular identifiers. cDNA molecules numbering 450,000 to 650,000 came from around 0.96 to 9.9 million T cells. TCRdb recomputed calls from the PCR reads with MiXCR, one row per CDR3 protein. The repertoire holds about 760,000 distinct CDR3 sequences, 30% seen once, with more than 0.55% in the top ten. The V gene is TRBV12-3 or TRBV12-4, the J gene TRBJ2-2, with D perhaps being TRBD1 or TRBD2 (5 bases each). The sequenced sample consisted of blood. The TCR sequence derives from a girl aged 5-17 years with multiple sclerosis. CDR3 nucleotides: TGTGCCAGCAGTTTACAGACCGGGGCTACCGGGGAGCTGTTTTTT. As protein: CASSLQTGATGELFF.